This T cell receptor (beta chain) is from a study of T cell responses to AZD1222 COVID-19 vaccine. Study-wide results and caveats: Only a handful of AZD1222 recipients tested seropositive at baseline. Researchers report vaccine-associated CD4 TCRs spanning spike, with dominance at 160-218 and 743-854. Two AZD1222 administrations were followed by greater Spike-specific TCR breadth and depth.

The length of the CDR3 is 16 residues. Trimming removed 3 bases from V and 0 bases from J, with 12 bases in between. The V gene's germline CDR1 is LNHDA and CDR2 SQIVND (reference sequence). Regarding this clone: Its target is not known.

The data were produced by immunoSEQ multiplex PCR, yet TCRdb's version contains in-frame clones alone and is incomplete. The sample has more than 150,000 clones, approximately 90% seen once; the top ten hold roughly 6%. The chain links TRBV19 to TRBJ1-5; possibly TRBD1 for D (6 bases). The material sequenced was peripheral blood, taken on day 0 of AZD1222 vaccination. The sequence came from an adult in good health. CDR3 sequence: CASSMGGGGSNQPQHF. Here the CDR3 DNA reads TGTGCCAGTAGTATGGGAGGGGGGGGTAGCAATCAGCCCCAGCATTTT.